The TCR beta chain under discussion was sequenced for a study of blood T cell repertoires in COVID-19. TCRdb keeps only in-frame clones here, not all; method: immunoSEQ multiplex PCR. The sample lists 250,000 to 300,000 clones, approximately 90% occurring once. With 5 bases removed from V and 6 bases from J, the gap between germline ends came to 8 bases. The CDR3 sequence is 12 residues long. Germline V gene sequence: CDR1 SEHNR, CDR2 FQNEAQ (reference sequence). This TCR was recovered from a man between 18 and 29 years old who had recovered from COVID-19. The chain couples TRBV7-9 to TRBJ1-5, with TRBD1 as a possible D gene (5 bases). Sequencing was carried out using PBMCs or T cells enriched from blood (not recorded which). The CDR3 DNA reads TGTGCCAGCAGCGGGGGGTCTCAGCCCCAGCATTTT. This sequence encodes CASSGGSQPQHF.